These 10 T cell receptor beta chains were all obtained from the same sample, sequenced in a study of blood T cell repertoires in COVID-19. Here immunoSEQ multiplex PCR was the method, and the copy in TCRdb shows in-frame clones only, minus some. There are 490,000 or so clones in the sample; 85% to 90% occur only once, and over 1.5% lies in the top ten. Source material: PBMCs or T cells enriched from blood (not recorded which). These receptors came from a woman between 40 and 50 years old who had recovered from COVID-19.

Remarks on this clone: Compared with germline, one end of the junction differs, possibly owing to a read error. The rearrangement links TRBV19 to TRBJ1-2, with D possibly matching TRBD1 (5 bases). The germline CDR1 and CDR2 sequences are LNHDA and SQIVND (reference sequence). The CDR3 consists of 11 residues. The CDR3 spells CASSIGGGWFF. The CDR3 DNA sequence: TGTGCCAGTAGTATAGGGGGCGGTTGGTTCTTC.

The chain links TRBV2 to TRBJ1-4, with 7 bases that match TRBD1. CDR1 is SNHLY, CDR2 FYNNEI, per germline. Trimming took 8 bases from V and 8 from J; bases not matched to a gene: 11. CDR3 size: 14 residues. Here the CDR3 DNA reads TGTGCCAGCTCCAGCCGGCAGGGGGGAGAAAAACTGTTTTTT. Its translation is CASSSRQGGEKLFF.

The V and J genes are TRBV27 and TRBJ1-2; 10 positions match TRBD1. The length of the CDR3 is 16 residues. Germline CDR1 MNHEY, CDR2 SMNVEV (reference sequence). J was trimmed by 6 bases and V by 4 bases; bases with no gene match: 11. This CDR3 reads CASSSHPGQGKDGYTF. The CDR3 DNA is TGTGCCAGCAGTTCGCACCCGGGACAGGGGAAGGATGGCTACACCTTC.

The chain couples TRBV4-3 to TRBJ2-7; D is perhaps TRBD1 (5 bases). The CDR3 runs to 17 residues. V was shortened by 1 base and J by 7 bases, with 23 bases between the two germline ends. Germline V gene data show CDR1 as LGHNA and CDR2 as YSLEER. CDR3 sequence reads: CASSQVLLAAGSGEQYF. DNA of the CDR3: TGCGCCAGCAGCCAAGTCCTGCTGGCGGCAGGGTCTGGGGAGCAGTACTTC.

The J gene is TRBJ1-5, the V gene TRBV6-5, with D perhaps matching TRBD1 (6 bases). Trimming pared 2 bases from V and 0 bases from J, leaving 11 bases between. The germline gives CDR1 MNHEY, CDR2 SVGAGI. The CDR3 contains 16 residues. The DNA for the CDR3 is TGTGCCAGCAGTTACGGGGACATGTATAGCAATCAGCCCCAGCATTTT. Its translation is CASSYGDMYSNQPQHF.

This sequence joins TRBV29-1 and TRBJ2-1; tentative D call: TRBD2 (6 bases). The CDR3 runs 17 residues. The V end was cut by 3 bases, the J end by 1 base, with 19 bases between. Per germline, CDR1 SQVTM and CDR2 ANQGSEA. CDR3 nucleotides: TGCAGCGTTGAGAGTCCCGGGACGGGGAGGTCCTACAATGAGCAGTTCTTC. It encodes CSVESPGTGRSYNEQFF.

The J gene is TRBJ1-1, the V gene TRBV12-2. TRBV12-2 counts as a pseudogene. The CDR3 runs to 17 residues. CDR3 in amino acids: CASRLAGGIHMNTEAFF. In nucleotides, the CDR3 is TGTGCAAGTCGCTTAGCGGGAGGGATACACATGAACACTGAAGCTTTCTTT.

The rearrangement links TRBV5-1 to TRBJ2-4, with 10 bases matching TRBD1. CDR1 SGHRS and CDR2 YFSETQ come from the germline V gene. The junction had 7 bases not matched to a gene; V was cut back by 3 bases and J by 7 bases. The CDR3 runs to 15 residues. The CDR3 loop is CASSSGQGNVNIQYF. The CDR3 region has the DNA TGCGCCAGCAGCTCGGGACAGGGGAATGTGAACATTCAGTACTTC.

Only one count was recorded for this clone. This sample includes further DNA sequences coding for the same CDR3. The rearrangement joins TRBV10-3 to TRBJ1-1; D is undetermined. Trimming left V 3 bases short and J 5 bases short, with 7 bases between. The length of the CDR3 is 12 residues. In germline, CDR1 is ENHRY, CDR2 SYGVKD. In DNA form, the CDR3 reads TGTGCCATCAGTGACGGAGGGACTGAAGCTTTCTTT. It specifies CAISDGGTEAFF.

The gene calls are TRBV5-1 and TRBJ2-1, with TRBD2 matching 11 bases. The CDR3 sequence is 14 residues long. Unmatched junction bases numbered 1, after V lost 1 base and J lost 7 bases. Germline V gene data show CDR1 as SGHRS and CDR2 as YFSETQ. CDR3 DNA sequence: TGCGCCAGCAGCTTGCCTAGCGGGAGGAATGAGCAGTTCTTC. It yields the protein CASSLPSGRNEQFF. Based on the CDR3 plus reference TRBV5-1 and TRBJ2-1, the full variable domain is KAGVTQTPRYLIKTRGQQVTLSCSPISGHRSVSWYQQTPGQGLQFLFEYFSETQRNKGNFPGRFSGRQFSNSRSEMNVSTLELGDSALYLCASSLPSGRNEQFFGPGTRLTVL.